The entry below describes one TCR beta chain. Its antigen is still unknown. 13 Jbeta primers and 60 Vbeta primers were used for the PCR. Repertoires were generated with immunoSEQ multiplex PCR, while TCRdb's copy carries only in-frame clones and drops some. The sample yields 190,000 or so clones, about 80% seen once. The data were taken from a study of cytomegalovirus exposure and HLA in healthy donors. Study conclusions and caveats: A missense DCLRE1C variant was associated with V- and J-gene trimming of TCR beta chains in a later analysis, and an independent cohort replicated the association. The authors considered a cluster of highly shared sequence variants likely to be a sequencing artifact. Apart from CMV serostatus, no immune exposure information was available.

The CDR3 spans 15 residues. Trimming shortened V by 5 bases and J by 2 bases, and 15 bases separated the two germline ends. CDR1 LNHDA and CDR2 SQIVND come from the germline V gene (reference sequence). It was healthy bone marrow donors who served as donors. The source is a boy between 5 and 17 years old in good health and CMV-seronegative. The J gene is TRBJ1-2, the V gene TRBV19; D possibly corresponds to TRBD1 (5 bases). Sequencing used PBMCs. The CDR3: CASSFGHLQNYGYTF. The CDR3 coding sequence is TGTGCCAGTAGTTTTGGACACCTCCAGAACTATGGCTACACCTTC.